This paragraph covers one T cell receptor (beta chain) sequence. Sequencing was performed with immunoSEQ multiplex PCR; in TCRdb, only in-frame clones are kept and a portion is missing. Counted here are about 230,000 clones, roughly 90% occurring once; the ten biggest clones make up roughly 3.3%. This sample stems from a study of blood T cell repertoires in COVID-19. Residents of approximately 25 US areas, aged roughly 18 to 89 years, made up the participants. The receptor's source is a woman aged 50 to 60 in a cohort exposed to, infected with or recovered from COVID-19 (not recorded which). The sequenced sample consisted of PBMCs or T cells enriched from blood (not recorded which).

The CDR3 region is CASSLGSSPQETQYF. CDR3 bases: TGCGCCAGCAGCTTGGGTAGTAGTCCCCAAGAGACCCAGTACTTC. This sequence joins TRBV5-1 and TRBJ2-5; D is unresolved. CDR3 length: 15 amino acids. Germline CDR1 is SGHRS and CDR2 is YFSETQ. Between the trimmed V and J ends, which lost 0 bases and 1 base, there was a span of 10 bases.